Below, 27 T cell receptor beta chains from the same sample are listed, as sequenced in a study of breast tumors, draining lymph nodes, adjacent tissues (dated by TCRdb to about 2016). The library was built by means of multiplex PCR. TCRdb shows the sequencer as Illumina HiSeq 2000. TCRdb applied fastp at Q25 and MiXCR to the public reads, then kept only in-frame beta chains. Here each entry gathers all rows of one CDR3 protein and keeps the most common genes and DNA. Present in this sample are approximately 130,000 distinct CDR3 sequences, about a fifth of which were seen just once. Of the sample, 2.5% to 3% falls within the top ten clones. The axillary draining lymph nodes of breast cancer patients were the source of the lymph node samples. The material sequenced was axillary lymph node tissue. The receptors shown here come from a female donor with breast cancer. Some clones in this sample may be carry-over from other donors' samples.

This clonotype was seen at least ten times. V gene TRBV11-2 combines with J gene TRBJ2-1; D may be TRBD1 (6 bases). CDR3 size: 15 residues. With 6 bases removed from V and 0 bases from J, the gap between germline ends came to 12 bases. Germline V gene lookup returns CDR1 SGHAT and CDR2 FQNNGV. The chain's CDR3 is CASRPTGNSYNEQFF. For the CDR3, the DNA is TGTGCCAGCAGACCGACAGGAAACTCCTACAATGAGCAGTTCTTC.

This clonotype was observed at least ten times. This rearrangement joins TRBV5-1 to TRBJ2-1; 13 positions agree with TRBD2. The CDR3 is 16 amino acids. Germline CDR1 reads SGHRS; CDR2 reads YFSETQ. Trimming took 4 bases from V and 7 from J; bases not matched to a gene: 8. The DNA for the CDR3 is TGCGCCAGCAGCATAAGGACTAGCGGGAGTGGGAATGAGCAGTTCTTC. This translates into CASSIRTSGSGNEQFF.

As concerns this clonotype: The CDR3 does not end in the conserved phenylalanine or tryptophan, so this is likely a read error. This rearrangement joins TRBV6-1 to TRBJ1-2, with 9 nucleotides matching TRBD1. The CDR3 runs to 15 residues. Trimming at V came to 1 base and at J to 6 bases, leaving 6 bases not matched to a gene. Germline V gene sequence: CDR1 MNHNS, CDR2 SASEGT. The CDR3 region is CASSEGGQGSHGYTL. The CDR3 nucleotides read TGTGCCAGCAGTGAAGGGGGACAGGGCTCCCATGGCTACACCCTC.

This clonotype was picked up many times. The CDR3 DNA is TGTGCCAGCAGCTTAGATCCGGGGCCTTGGCAGACAGATACGCAGTATTTT. Protein product: CASSLDPGPWQTDTQYF. The V gene is TRBV11-2, the J gene TRBJ2-3; possibly TRBD1 or TRBD2 for D (5 bases each). The CDR3 sequence is 17 residues long. V was cut by 0 bases and J by 3 bases, with 16 bases left in between. Germline CDR1 and CDR2: SGHAT and FQNNGV.

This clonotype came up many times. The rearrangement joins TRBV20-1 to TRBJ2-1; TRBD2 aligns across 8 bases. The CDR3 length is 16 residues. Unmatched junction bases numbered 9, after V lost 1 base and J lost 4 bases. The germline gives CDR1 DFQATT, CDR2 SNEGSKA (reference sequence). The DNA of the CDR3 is TGCAGTGCTAGAGCAGGGTTAGCGGGGCATTACAATGAGCAGTTCTTC. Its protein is CSARAGLAGHYNEQFF.

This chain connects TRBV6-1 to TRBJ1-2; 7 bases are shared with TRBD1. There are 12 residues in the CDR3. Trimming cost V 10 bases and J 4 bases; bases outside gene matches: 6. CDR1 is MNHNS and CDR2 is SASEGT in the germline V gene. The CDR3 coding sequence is TGTGCCACCCTACAGGGGTCCTATGGCTACACCTTC. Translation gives CATLQGSYGYTF.

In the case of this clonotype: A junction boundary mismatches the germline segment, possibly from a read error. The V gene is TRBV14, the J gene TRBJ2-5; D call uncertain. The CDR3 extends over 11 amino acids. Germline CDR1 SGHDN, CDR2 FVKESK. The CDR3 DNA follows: TGTGCCAGCAGCCAAGGCGAGAACCAGTACTTC. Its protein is CASSQGENQYF.

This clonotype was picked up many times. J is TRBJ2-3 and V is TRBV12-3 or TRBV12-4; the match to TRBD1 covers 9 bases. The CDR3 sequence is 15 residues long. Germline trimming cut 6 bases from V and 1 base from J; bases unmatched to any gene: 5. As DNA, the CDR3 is TGTGCCAGCAGAGCCCGACAGGGGGGCACAGATACGCAGTATTTT. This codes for CASRARQGGTDTQYF.

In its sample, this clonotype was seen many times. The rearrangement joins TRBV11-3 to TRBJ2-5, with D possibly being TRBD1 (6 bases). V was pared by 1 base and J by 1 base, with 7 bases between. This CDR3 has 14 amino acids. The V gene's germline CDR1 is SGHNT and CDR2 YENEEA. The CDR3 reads CASSLGTAQETQYF. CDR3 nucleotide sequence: TGTGCCAGCAGCTTAGGGACAGCCCAAGAGACCCAGTACTTC.

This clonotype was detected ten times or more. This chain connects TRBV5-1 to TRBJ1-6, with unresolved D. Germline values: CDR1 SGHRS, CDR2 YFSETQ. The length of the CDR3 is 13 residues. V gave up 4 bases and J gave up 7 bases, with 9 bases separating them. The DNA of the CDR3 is TGCGCCAGCAGCAACAGTGAGAATTCACCCCTCCACTTT. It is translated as CASSNSENSPLHF.

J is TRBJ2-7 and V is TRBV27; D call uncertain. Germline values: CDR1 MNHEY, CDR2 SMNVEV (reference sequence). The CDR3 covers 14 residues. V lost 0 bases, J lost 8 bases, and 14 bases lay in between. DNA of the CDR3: TGTGCCAGCAGTTTATCCAGTTTTACTACTCAGCAGTACTTC. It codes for CASSLSSFTTQQYF.

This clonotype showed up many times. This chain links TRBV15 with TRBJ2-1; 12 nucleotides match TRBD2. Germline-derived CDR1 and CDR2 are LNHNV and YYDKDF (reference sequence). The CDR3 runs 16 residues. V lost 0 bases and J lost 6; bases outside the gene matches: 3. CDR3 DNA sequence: TGTGCCACCAGCAGAGATCTACTAGCGGGAGGCAATGAGCAGTTCTTC. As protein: CATSRDLLAGGNEQFF.

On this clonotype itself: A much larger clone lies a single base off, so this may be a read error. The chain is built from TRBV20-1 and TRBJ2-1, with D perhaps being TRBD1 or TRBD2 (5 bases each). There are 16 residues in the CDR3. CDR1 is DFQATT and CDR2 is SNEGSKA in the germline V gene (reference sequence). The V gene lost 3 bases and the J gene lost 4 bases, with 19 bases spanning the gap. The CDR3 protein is CSASIFGRGGYNEQFF. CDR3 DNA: TGCAGTGCTAGTATTTTTGGACGGGGCGGTTACAATGAGCAGTTCTTC.

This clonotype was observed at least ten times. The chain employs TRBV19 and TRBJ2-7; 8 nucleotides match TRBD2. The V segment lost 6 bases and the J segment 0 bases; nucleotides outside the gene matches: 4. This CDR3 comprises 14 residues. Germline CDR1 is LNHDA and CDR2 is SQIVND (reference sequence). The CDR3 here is CASSLTSGSYEQYF. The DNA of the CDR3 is TGTGCCAGTAGCCTCACTAGCGGCTCCTACGAGCAGTACTTC.

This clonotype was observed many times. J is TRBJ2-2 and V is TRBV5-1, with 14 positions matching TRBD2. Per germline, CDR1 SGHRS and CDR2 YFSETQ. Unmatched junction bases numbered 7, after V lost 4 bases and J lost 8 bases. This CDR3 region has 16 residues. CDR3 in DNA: TGCGCCAGCAGCCGGGGGACTAGCGGGAGATTAGGGGAGCTGTTTTTT. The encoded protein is CASSRGTSGRLGELFF. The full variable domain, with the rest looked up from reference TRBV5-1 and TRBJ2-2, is KAGVTQTPRYLIKTRGQQVTLSCSPISGHRSVSWYQQTPGQGLQFLFEYFSETQRNKGNFPGRFSGRQFSNSRSEMNVSTLELGDSALYLCASSRGTSGRLGELFFGEGSRLTVL.

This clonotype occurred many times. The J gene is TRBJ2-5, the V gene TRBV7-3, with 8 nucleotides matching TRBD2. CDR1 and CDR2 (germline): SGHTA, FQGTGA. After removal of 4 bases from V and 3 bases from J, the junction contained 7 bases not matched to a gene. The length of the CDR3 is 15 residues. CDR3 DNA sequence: TGTGCCAGCAGCTATGGCGGGAGGCGAGAAGAGACCCAGTACTTC. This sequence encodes CASSYGGRREETQYF.

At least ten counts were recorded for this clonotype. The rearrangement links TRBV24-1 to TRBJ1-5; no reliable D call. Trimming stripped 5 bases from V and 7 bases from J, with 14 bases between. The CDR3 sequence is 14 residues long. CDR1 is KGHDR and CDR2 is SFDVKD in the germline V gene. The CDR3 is CATSGAGSNQPQHF. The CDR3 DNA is TGTGCCACCAGTGGGGCCGGATCTAACCAGCCCCAGCATTTT.

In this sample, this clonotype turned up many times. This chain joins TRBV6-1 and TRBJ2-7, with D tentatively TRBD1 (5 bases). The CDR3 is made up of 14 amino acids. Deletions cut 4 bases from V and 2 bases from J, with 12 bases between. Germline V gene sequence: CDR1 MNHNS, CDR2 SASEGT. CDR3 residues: CASSGRQSTYEQYF. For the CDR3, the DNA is TGTGCCAGCAGTGGAAGACAGAGCACCTACGAGCAGTACTTC.

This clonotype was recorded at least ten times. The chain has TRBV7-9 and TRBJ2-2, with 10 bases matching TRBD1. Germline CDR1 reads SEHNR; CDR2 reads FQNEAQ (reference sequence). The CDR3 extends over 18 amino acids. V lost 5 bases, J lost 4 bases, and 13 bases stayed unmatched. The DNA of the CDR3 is TGTGCCAGCAGCCCCGTGACAGGGGGCGCAGTTGGCACCGGGGAGCTGTTTTTT. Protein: CASSPVTGGAVGTGELFF.

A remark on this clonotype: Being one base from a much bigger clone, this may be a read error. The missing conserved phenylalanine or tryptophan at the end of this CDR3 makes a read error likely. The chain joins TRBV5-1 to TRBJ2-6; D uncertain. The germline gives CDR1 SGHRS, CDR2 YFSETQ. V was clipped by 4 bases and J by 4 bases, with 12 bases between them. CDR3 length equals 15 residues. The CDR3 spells CASSPGEGGANVLTL. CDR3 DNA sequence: TGCGCCAGCAGCCCAGGAGAAGGCGGGGCCAACGTCCTGACTCTC.

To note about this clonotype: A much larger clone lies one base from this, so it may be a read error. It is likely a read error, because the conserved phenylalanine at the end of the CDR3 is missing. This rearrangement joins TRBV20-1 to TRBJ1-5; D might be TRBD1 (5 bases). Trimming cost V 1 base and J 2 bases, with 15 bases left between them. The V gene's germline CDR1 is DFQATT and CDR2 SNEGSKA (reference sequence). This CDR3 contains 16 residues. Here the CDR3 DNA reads TGCAGTGCTAGAGGGGCGGTCAGGGTGGGCAATCAGCCCCAGCATGTT. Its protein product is CSARGAVRVGNQPQHV.

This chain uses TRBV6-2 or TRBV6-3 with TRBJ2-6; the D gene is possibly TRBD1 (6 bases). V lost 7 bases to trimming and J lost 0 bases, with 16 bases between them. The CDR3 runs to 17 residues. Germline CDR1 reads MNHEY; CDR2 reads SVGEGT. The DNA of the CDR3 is TGTGCCAGCACCGGAGGACAGTTCAACTCTGGGGCCAACGTCCTGACTTTC. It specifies CASTGGQFNSGANVLTF.

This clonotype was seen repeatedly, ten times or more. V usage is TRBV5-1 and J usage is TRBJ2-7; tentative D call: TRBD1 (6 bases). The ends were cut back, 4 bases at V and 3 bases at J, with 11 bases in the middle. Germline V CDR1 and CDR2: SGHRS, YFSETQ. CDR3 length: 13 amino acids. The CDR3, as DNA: TGCGCCAGCAGCCGTTTACAGGGCTACGAGCAGTACTTC. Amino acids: CASSRLQGYEQYF.

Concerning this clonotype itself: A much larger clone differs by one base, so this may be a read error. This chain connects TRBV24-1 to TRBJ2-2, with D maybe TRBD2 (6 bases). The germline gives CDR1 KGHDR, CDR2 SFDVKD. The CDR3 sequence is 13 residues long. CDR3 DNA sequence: TGTGCCACCAGTGATTTTAGCCGCGGGGAGGTGTTTTTT. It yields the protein CATSDFSRGEVFF.

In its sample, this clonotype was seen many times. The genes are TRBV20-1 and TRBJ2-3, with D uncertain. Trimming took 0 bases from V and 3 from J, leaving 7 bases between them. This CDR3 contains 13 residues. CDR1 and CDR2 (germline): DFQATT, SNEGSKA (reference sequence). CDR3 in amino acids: CSARDLGTDTQYF. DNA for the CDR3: TGCAGTGCTAGAGATCTGGGAACAGATACGCAGTATTTT.

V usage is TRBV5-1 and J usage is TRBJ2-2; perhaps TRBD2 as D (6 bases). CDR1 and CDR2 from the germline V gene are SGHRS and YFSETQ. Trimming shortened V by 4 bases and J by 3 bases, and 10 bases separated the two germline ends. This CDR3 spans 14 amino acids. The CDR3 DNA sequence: TGCGCCAGCAGCACTAGCCTGTACACCGGGGAGCTGTTTTTT. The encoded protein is CASSTSLYTGELFF.

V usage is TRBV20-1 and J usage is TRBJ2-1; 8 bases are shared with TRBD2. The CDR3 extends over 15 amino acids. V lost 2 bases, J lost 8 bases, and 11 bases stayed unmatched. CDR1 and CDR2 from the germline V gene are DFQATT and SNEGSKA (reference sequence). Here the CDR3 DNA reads TGCAGTGCTAGATCCACTAGCGGCAATTGGCATGAGCAGTTCTTC. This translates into CSARSTSGNWHEQFF.